This is a list of T cell receptor beta chains from one sample in a study of regulatory T cells in long-lasting Graves disease. In TCRdb, the multiplex PCR reads were re-called with MiXCR into one record per CDR3 protein. The sample lists 450,000 to 700,000 distinct CDR3 sequences, roughly 12% seen once, with about 10% in the top ten. This sample was also put to use in a study of T cells in Graves' hyperthyroidism and ophthalmopathy.

The sample was peripheral blood mononuclear cells (PBMCs), taken at new diagnosis, from a patient treated with antithyroid drugs. The receptors were gathered from a young man with Graves disease. The CDR3 runs from the conserved cysteine through the conserved F or W. The D gene is left open where the match is weak. Rows give clone size only sometimes, using once, few, many, or a class for an expanded clone.

abundance: -; d_gene: -; v_gene: TRBV20-1; j_gene: TRBJ1-2; len: 13; CDR3aa: CSANPGVASGYTF; CDR3nt: TGCAGTGCTAATCCAGGGGTTGCGAGCGGCTACACCTTC
abundance: -; d_gene: TRBD1; v_gene: TRBV18; j_gene: TRBJ1-3; len: 16; CDR3aa: CASSRSGTGNGNTIYF; CDR3nt: TGTGCCAGCTCACGCTCCGGGACAGGGAACGGAAACACCATATATTTT
abundance: many; d_gene: TRBD2; v_gene: TRBV10-3; j_gene: TRBJ2-1; len: 14; CDR3aa: CATDQRESNNEQFF; CDR3nt: TGTGCCACCGACCAGCGGGAGTCTAACAATGAGCAGTTCTTC
abundance: -; d_gene: -; v_gene: TRBV9; j_gene: TRBJ2-3; len: 13; CDR3aa: CASSVEVRDTQYF; CDR3nt: TGTGCCAGCAGCGTAGAGGTGAGGGATACGCAGTATTTT
abundance: many; d_gene: -; v_gene: TRBV3-1; j_gene: TRBJ2-7; len: 13; CDR3aa: CASSPWPGIEQYF; CDR3nt: TGTGCCAGCAGCCCTTGGCCAGGGATCGAGCAGTACTTC
abundance: -; d_gene: -; v_gene: TRBV5-1; j_gene: TRBJ1-2; len: 13; CDR3aa: CASSLQGLLGYAF; CDR3nt: TGCGCCAGCAGCCTGCAGGGGCTTTTAGGCTACGCCTTC
abundance: -; d_gene: -; v_gene: TRBV12-3/TRBV12-4; j_gene: TRBJ2-3; len: 14; CDR3aa: CASSLARRADTQYF; CDR3nt: TGTGCCAGCAGTTTAGCAAGAAGGGCAGATACGCAGTATTTT
abundance: -; d_gene: -; v_gene: TRBV10-3; j_gene: TRBJ1-2; len: 13; CDR3aa: CAISESQGGGYTF; CDR3nt: TGTGCCATCAGTGAGTCACAGGGAGGTGGCTACACCTTC
abundance: -; d_gene: TRBD1; v_gene: TRBV3-1; j_gene: TRBJ1-3; len: 15; CDR3aa: CASTPDRDSGNTIYF; CDR3nt: TGTGCCAGCACCCCTGACAGGGACTCTGGAAACACCATATATTTT
abundance: few; d_gene: -; v_gene: TRBV13; j_gene: TRBJ2-1; len: 15; CDR3aa: CASRRSLLDNNEQFF; CDR3nt: TGTGCCAGCAGGCGGTCCTTGCTTGACAACAATGAGCAGTTCTTC
abundance: -; d_gene: TRBD2; v_gene: TRBV10-3; j_gene: TRBJ2-7; len: 16; CDR3aa: CAIRDSGIGGSYEQYF; CDR3nt: TGTGCCATCAGGGATAGCGGTATCGGGGGGTCCTACGAGCAGTACTTC
abundance: many; d_gene: TRBD2; v_gene: TRBV6-2/TRBV6-3; j_gene: TRBJ2-1; len: 19; CDR3aa: CASSYPQLTSGGTYNEQFF; CDR3nt: TGTGCCAGCAGTTACCCCCAACTGACTAGCGGGGGAACCTACAATGAGCAGTTCTTC
abundance: many; d_gene: -; v_gene: TRBV12-3/TRBV12-4; j_gene: TRBJ2-1; len: 14; CDR3aa: CASSNGLFYNEQFF; CDR3nt: TGTGCCAGCTCAAACGGTCTATTCTACAATGAGCAGTTCTTC
abundance: -; d_gene: -; v_gene: TRBV7-2; j_gene: TRBJ2-7; len: 14; CDR3aa: CASSFFSSSYEQYF; CDR3nt: TGTGCCAGCAGCTTTTTTAGTTCCTCCTACGAGCAGTACTTC
abundance: many; d_gene: -; v_gene: TRBV20-1; j_gene: TRBJ1-1; len: 14; CDR3aa: CSARVGRVNTEAFF; CDR3nt: TGCAGTGCTAGAGTGGGCAGGGTGAACACTGAAGCTTTCTTT
abundance: many; d_gene: TRBD2; v_gene: TRBV20-1; j_gene: TRBJ2-7; len: 13; CDR3aa: CSARGTSGYEQYF; CDR3nt: TGCAGTGCTAGGGGTACTAGCGGCTACGAGCAGTACTTC
abundance: many; d_gene: TRBD1; v_gene: TRBV28; j_gene: TRBJ2-3; len: 14; CDR3aa: CASSATDRVDTQYF; CDR3nt: TGTGCCAGCAGCGCCACCGACAGGGTCGATACGCAGTATTTT
abundance: -; d_gene: -; v_gene: TRBV6-1; j_gene: TRBJ2-1; len: 15; CDR3aa: CASTNGGRMNNEQFF; CDR3nt: TGTGCCAGCACCAACGGGGGCCGGATGAACAATGAGCAGTTCTTC
abundance: -; d_gene: -; v_gene: TRBV5-1; j_gene: TRBJ1-6; len: 15; CDR3aa: CASSLGGRGRSPLHF; CDR3nt: TGCGCCAGCAGCTTGGGAGGGAGGGGAAGGTCACCCCTCCACTTT
abundance: many; d_gene: -; v_gene: TRBV27; j_gene: TRBJ1-5; len: 13; CDR3aa: CASSLWGGEPQHF; CDR3nt: TGTGCCAGCAGTTTATGGGGCGGGGAGCCCCAGCATTTT
abundance: -; d_gene: -; v_gene: TRBV5-4; j_gene: TRBJ2-1; len: 15; CDR3aa: CASSLLFRSNNEQFF; CDR3nt: TGTGCCAGCAGCTTGCTTTTCAGGTCAAACAATGAGCAGTTCTTC
abundance: few; d_gene: -; v_gene: TRBV20-1; j_gene: TRBJ1-3; len: 14; CDR3aa: CSAFLDSSGNTIYF; CDR3nt: TGCAGTGCTTTTCTTGACAGTTCTGGAAACACCATATATTTT
abundance: -; d_gene: -; v_gene: TRBV7-3; j_gene: TRBJ2-6; len: 15; CDR3aa: CASSSAWSGANVLTF; CDR3nt: TGTGCCAGCAGCTCCGCTTGGTCTGGGGCCAACGTCCTGACTTTC
abundance: -; d_gene: -; v_gene: TRBV28; j_gene: TRBJ1-1; len: 13; CDR3aa: CASSYQRDYAAFF; CDR3nt: TGTGCCAGCAGTTACCAGAGAGACTATGCGGCTTTCTTT
abundance: many; d_gene: -; v_gene: TRBV20-1; j_gene: TRBJ1-5; len: 15; CDR3aa: CSARAGLTVRWAQHF; CDR3nt: TGCAGTGCTAGAGCCGGGCTGACGGTCCGGTGGGCCCAGCATTTT
abundance: many; d_gene: TRBD2; v_gene: TRBV28; j_gene: TRBJ2-3; len: 15; CDR3aa: CASSWSGALGDTQYF; CDR3nt: TGTGCCAGCAGTTGGAGCGGGGCCCTCGGAGATACGCAGTATTTT
abundance: -; d_gene: -; v_gene: TRBV6-1; j_gene: TRBJ1-6; len: 15; CDR3aa: CASSEGGLRVGPLHF; CDR3nt: TGTGCCAGCAGTGAAGGGGGACTCAGAGTAGGACCCCTCCACTTT